This is a list of T cell receptor beta chains from one sample in a study of T cell repertoires in cytomegalovirus infection. TCRdb passed the reads through MiXCR, listing each CDR3 protein once. The table includes about 680,000 distinct CDR3 sequences, 24% detected once. Material for sequencing was CD8+ T cells from PBMCs. Receptors originate from a human donor in good health (CMV status not recorded). Some clones in this sample may be carry-over from other donors' samples. Each CDR3 is given without its conserved first and last residue. D genes are given only for firm matches.

D,V,CDR3
NA,TRBV7-9,ASIPRLATNEKLF
NA,TRBV7-2,ASNLPGVDYGYT
NA,TRBV6-6,ASSPLEGDLQETQY
NA,TRBV20-1,SSLATVNYGYT
NA,TRBV29-1,SVEAPPQGANTGELF
NA,TRBV20-1,SALIQGYT
TRBD2,TRBV7-9,ASSYPKGTSADNEQF
NA,TRBV6-2/TRBV6-3,ASRYQDSRTEAF
TRBD1,TRBV20-1,SALFQGDNEKLF
NA,TRBV10-3,AISVNYNEQF
NA,TRBV10-3,AISEVRRAEAF
NA,TRBV7-6,ASSLGGESYEQY
NA,TRBV10-3,AITLEEKLF
TRBD1,TRBV5-6,ASSFGTGDPRRTEAF
TRBD2,TRBV3-1,ASSQEPGGQETQY
TRBD2,TRBV12-3/TRBV12-4,ASSLVAGGQREQF
NA,TRBV5-5,ASSFFGGLTGLSTEAF
NA,TRBV5-4,ASSFLGSGGRNTEAF
TRBD2,TRBV2,ASSERGDTGELF
TRBD2,TRBV4-1,ASTAGGPSIGELF
NA,TRBV6-1,ASRPTGLYTGELF
NA,TRBV12-3/TRBV12-4,ASSHRTGSYGYT
NA,TRBV7-6,ASSTIGTFLERSYNEQF
TRBD2,TRBV4-3,ASSQDRGILAGSRGTQY
NA,TRBV3-1,ASSQVMAGNTEAF
NA,TRBV7-9,ASSLLGISYNEQF
TRBD1,TRBV29-1,SVGFAGGANTEAF
NA,TRBV7-8,ASSFSQRGTEAF
TRBD2,TRBV6-2/TRBV6-3,ASSYLRGASNEQF
TRBD1,TRBV6-2/TRBV6-3,ASSYLPDREVFSNQPQH
NA,TRBV29-1,SVEGGDTSTDTQY
NA,TRBV19,ASSNSDRPNEQF
TRBD1,TRBV28,ASTIRDRGITQRTEAF
TRBD2,TRBV13,ASSLEWRGDYNEQF
NA,TRBV6-5,ASFLLGEQF
NA,TRBV20-1,SASPIFYGYT
NA,TRBV14,ASSQEETGIGDTEAF
TRBD1,TRBV19,ASSMGPSRGTEKLF
TRBD1,TRBV25-1,ASSGWLLGQLNEKLF
TRBD1,TRBV29-1,SVEVAGEGTGSNEQY
NA,TRBV7-6,ASSFRIWTGELF
TRBD1,TRBV4-1,ASSQYSTGESTGELF
NA,TRBV6-5,ASSYSRSGPIKF
NA,TRBV7-9,ASSLGTGNRYGYT
NA,TRBV11-2,ASSFHVAGDTQY
NA,TRBV28,ASSLLDVWDSPLH
NA,TRBV12-3/TRBV12-4,ASSLLRKDEQF
NA,TRBV7-2,ASSRGQGGVYNEQF
NA,TRBV6-2/TRBV6-3,ASSYSKSGRGVENSYNEQF
NA,TRBV5-4,ASWFGQEQF
NA,TRBV7-6,APKLNYGYT
TRBD2,TRBV6-2/TRBV6-3,ASRIAGGSSTDTQY
TRBD1,TRBV20-1,SARDPQTGQVHGYT